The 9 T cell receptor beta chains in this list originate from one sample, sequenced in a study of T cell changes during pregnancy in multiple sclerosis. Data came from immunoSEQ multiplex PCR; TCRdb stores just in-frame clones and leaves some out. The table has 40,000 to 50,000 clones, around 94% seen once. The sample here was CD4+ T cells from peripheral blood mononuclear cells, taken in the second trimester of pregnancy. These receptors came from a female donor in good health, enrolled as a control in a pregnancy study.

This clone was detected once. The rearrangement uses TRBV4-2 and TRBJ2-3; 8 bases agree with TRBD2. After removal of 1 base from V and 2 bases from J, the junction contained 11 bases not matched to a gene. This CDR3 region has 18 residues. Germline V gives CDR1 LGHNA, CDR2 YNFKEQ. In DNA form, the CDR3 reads TGTGCCAGCAGCCAAGGGACGGGGGGGGGATCTGTCACAGATACGCAGTATTTT. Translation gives CASSQGTGGGSVTDTQYF.

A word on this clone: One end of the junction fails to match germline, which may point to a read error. CDR3 region: CASSAQGLDGYTF. The DNA for the CDR3 is TGTGCTAGCAGCGCACAGGGGCTCGATGGCTACACCTTC. The chain links TRBV7-7 to TRBJ1-2; 7 bases are a match to TRBD1. CDR1 is SSHAT and CDR2 is FNYEAQ in the germline V gene (reference sequence). This CDR3 has 13 amino acids.

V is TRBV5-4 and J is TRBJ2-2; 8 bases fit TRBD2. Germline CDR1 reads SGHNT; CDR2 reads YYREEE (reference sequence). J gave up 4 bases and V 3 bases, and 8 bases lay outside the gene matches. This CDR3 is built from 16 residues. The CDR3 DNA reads TGTGCCAGCAGCTACGCTGGACTAGCCCGCACCGGGGAGCTGTTTTTT. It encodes CASSYAGLARTGELFF.

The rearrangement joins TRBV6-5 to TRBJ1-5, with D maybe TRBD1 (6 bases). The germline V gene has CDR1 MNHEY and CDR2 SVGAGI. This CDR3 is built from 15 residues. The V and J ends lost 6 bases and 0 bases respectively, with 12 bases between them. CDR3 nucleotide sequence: TGTGCCAGCAGACAGACAGGTTATAGCAATCAGCCCCAGCATTTT. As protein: CASRQTGYSNQPQHF.

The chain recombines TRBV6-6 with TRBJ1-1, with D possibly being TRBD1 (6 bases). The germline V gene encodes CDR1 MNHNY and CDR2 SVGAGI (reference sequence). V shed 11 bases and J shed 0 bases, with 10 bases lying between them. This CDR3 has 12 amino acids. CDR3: CAHREMNTEAFF. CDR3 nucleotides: TGTGCCCACAGGGAGATGAACACTGAAGCTTTCTTT.

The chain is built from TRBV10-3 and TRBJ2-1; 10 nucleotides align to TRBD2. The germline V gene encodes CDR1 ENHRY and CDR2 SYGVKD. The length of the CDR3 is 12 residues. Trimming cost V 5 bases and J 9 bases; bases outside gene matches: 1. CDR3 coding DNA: TGTGCCATCAGTCTAGCGGGGGTTGAGCAGTTCTTC. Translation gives CAISLAGVEQFF.

CDR3 region: CASSLGQGGFEDTQYF. DNA of the CDR3: TGTGCCAGCAGCCTGGGACAGGGGGGTTTCGAGGATACGCAGTATTTT. The V and J genes are TRBV6-6 and TRBJ2-3; 11 nucleotides match TRBD1. Germline V gene lookup returns CDR1 MNHNY and CDR2 SVGAGI (reference sequence). V shed 6 bases, J shed 6 bases, and the junction held 11 bases outside the gene matches. CDR3 length: 16 amino acids.

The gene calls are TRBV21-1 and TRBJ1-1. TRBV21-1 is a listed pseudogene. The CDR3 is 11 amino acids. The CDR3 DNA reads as TGTGCCAGAAGATCGGGAGGGGAAGCTTTCTTT. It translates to CARRSGGEAFF.

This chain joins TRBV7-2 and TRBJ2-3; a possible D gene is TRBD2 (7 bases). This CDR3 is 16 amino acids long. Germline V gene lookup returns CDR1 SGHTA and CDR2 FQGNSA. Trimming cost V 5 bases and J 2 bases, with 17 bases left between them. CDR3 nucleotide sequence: TGTGCCAGCAGCACGAGGGGGGGGACTGTCACAGATACGCAGTATTTT. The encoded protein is CASSTRGGTVTDTQYF.